This entry is about one T cell receptor beta chain. As yet, its antigen is unknown. This record comes from a study of T cell responses to AZD1222 COVID-19 vaccine. Study-level findings and limits: The study found vaccine-associated CD4 TCRs spanning spike, dominant at 160-218 and 743-854.

Germline values: CDR1 SGHVS, CDR2 FNYEAQ. The CDR3 spans 16 residues. V trimming: 6 bases; J trimming: 6 bases; junction bases outside the gene matches: 8. The protocol was immunoSEQ multiplex PCR, while the TCRdb copy is restricted to in-frame clones and leaves out a portion. The repertoire has 70,000 to 75,000 clones, roughly 75% of them found once; the top ten carry 47%. The chain recombines TRBV7-6 with TRBJ2-3, with 14 positions matching TRBD2. Specimen: peripheral blood, collected 28 days after the second AZD1222 dose. This TCR was recovered from an adult who received the AZD1222 COVID-19 vaccine. The CDR3, as DNA: TGTGCCAGCAGGCTGGGGACTAGCGGGAGTTTGGATACGCAGTATTTT. Translated: CASRLGTSGSLDTQYF.